This entry lists 22 T cell receptor beta chains sequenced from one sample in a study of blood T cells in healthy people across ages. Using a J-beta primer mix together with a sample-barcoded 5' primer, a second PCR was run for about 7 to 12 cycles. Using its own MiXCR run on the 5' RACE reads, TCRdb lists one record per CDR3 protein. The sample contains about 580,000 distinct CDR3 sequences, about 45% of which appear only once. The sequencing sample was made of blood. These receptors came from an elderly man in good health.

The rearrangement links TRBV4-3 to TRBJ2-2; 8 nucleotides line up with TRBD1. Per germline, CDR1 LGHNA and CDR2 YSLEER. V was clipped by 10 bases and J by 4 bases; unmatched bases: 8. The CDR3 is made up of 14 amino acids. This chain's CDR3 is CATRGTGGTGELFF. The DNA of the CDR3 is TGCGCCACCAGGGGGACAGGAGGCACCGGGGAGCTGTTTTTT.

The chain has TRBV29-1 and TRBJ1-2; D uncertain. V was shortened by 0 bases and J by 1 base, with 9 bases between the two germline ends. In germline, CDR1 is SQVTM, CDR2 ANQGSEA. The CDR3 extends over 14 amino acids. CDR3 sequence reads: CSVEEGGNNYGYTF. CDR3 bases: TGCAGCGTTGAAGAAGGAGGAAATAACTATGGCTACACCTTC.

This clonotype has at least ten counts. This sequence joins TRBV7-2 and TRBJ2-7; D remains ambiguous. The CDR3 totals 11 residues. The germline CDR1 and CDR2 sequences are SGHTA and FQGNSA. V lost 6 bases and J lost 0, with 3 bases in between. CDR3 in amino acids: CASRSSYEQYF. DNA for the CDR3: TGTGCCAGCAGGAGCTCCTACGAGCAGTACTTC.

In its sample, this clonotype was seen once. This could be a read error, since a much larger clone is one nucleotide away. The chain uses TRBV7-9 and TRBJ2-1; 11 positions match TRBD1. Per germline, CDR1 SEHNR and CDR2 FQNEAQ (reference sequence). The CDR3 length is 16 residues. CDR3 DNA: TGTGCCAGCAGCGTACCGGGACAGGGGGTGCCCAATGGGCAGTTCTTC. It encodes CASSVPGQGVPNGQFF.

The rearrangement links TRBV29-1 to TRBJ2-3, with 8 bases lining up with TRBD1. CDR1 and CDR2 from the germline V gene are SQVTM and ANQGSEA. This CDR3 is built from 13 residues. V dropped 1 base and J dropped 8; count of bases not matched to a gene: 5. The CDR3 bases are TGCAGCGTTGAAGGGACAGGGAAGGCTACGCAGTATTTT. This sequence encodes CSVEGTGKATQYF.

The chain joins TRBV6-5 to TRBJ2-1; possible D gene TRBD2, 7 bases. The CDR3 covers 14 residues. In germline, CDR1 is MNHEY, CDR2 SVGAGI. Trimming left V 2 bases short and J 9 bases short, with 14 bases between. CDR3 in amino acids: CASSYTGGSGEQFF. For the CDR3, the DNA is TGTGCCAGCAGTTACACGGGGGGCAGCGGTGAGCAGTTCTTC.

V usage is TRBV4-3 and J usage is TRBJ2-1, with 10 bases lining up with TRBD2. Germline assignment: CDR1 LGHNA and CDR2 YSLEER. V gave up 3 bases and J gave up 4 bases; unmatched junction bases: 6. This CDR3 has 16 residues. CDR3: CASSHELAGAYNEQFF. The CDR3, as DNA: TGCGCCAGCAGCCATGAGCTAGCGGGGGCTTACAATGAGCAGTTCTTC.

This clonotype was recorded a few times. This chain joins TRBV27 and TRBJ1-2; weak D call: TRBD1 (5 bases). CDR1 MNHEY and CDR2 SMNVEV come from the germline V gene (reference sequence). Deletions cut 2 bases from V and 7 bases from J, with 20 bases between. CDR3 length: 16 amino acids. CDR3 sequence reads: CASSLTGGTLYGGYTF. DNA of the CDR3: TGTGCCAGCAGTTTAACAGGAGGGACTTTATACGGTGGCTACACCTTC.

This chain joins TRBV7-9 and TRBJ2-3, with 7 bases aligning to TRBD2. The CDR3 has 14 residues. The V and J ends lost 9 bases and 9 bases, in that order; junction bases with no gene match: 15. Germline V lookup: CDR1 SEHNR, CDR2 FQNEAQ (reference sequence). The CDR3 sequence is CASRGLTGDGTQYF. Here the CDR3 DNA reads TGTGCCAGTCGGGGACTAACGGGTGATGGGACGCAGTATTTT.

V usage is TRBV7-2 and J usage is TRBJ2-2, with 9 positions matching TRBD2. The CDR3 has 19 amino acids. Germline V CDR1 and CDR2: SGHTA, FQGNSA. Trimming at V came to 5 bases and at J to 1 base, leaving 14 bases not matched to a gene. CDR3 residues: CASSPMKRLAAKNTGELFF. The CDR3 DNA is TGTGCCAGCAGCCCGATGAAAAGACTAGCGGCCAAGAACACCGGGGAGCTGTTTTTT.

This clonotype was picked up a small number of times. The CDR3 region has the DNA TGCAGCATCCGTGGGCCTTCCTACGGGGAGCTGTTTTTT. Protein: CSIRGPSYGELFF. The V call is TRBV29-1, the J call TRBJ2-2; no definite D call. V gave up 8 bases and J gave up 7 bases, with 17 bases separating them. The CDR3 is made up of 13 amino acids. Looked up from germline, CDR1 is SQVTM and CDR2 is ANQGSEA.

The chain couples TRBV15 to TRBJ2-3; 9 bases are shared with TRBD2. This CDR3 is 15 amino acids long. Unmatched junction bases numbered 10, after V lost 3 bases and J lost 9 bases. The germline V gene has CDR1 LNHNV and CDR2 YYDKDF (reference sequence). The chain's CDR3 is CATSRRAGGAETQYF. The DNA for the CDR3 is TGTGCCACCAGCAGGAGAGCGGGGGGCGCCGAGACGCAGTATTTT.

This clonotype appeared a single time. V is TRBV27 and J is TRBJ2-4; TRBD2 agrees at 13 bases. The DNA end is a closer match to TRBJ2-7, so the J assignment may be wrong. Per germline, CDR1 MNHEY and CDR2 SMNVEV (reference sequence). The CDR3 length is 18 residues. The CDR3 DNA follows: TGTGCCAGCAGTTTTCGGACTAGCGGGAGCCTAAATACCTACGAGCAGTACTTC. It translates to CASSFRTSGSLNTYEQYF.

In its sample, this clonotype was seen a few times. The chain combines TRBV10-3 with TRBJ2-7, with a tentative D call TRBD2 (5 bases). Germline CDR1 is ENHRY and CDR2 is SYGVKD. V lost 2 bases and J 0 bases, leaving 5 bases between the germline ends. The CDR3 has 13 residues. CDR3 nucleotides: TGTGCCATCAGTGAGGGGAGCTCCTACGAGCAGTACTTC. This gives the protein CAISEGSSYEQYF.

This clonotype was detected a few times. V gene TRBV29-1 combines with J gene TRBJ1-4; TRBD1 matches 9 bases. Germline lookup yields CDR1 SQVTM and CDR2 ANQGSEA. The length of the CDR3 is 14 residues. Trimming at V came to 4 bases and at J to 6 bases, leaving 6 bases not matched to a gene. The CDR3 loop reads CSVGIGTGHEKLFF. The CDR3 DNA sequence: TGCAGCGTTGGGATTGGGACAGGGCATGAAAAACTGTTTTTT. Full variable domain (remainder filled in from reference TRBV29-1 and TRBJ1-4): SAVISQKPSRDICQRGTSLTIQCQVDSQVTMMFWYRQQPGQSLTLIATANQGSEATYESGFVIDKFPISRPNLTFSTLTVSNMSPEDSSIYLCSVGIGTGHEKLFFGSGTQLSVL.

The V and J genes are TRBV9 and TRBJ1-3, with no clear D. The CDR3 runs to 17 residues. V lost 2 bases, J lost 1 base, and 16 bases lay in between. From germline, CDR1 is SGDLS and CDR2 YYNGEE. The CDR3 sequence is CASSVTSGSLSGNTIYF. In nucleotides, the CDR3 is TGTGCCAGCAGCGTCACCTCGGGGTCCTTATCTGGAAACACCATATATTTT.

The chain recombines TRBV20-1 with TRBJ2-5; 8 positions match TRBD2. V shed 4 bases, J shed 1 base, and the junction held 2 bases outside the gene matches. The CDR3 loop spans 13 amino acids. Per germline, CDR1 DFQATT and CDR2 SNEGSKA (reference sequence). CDR3 DNA sequence: TGCAGTGCTATTCGGGGGGGCCAAGAGACCCAGTACTTC. It is translated as CSAIRGGQETQYF.

The chain couples TRBV10-3 to TRBJ2-7, with unresolved D. Germline V CDR1 and CDR2: ENHRY, SYGVKD. The CDR3 is 11 amino acids. Deletions cut 6 bases from V and 1 base from J, with 4 bases between. CDR3: CAIRASYEQYF. CDR3 DNA: TGTGCCATCAGGGCGTCCTACGAGCAGTACTTC.

In its sample, this clonotype was seen once. The chain links TRBV18 to TRBJ2-1; a possible D gene is TRBD1 (6 bases). V lost 1 base to trimming and J lost 6 bases, with 13 bases between them. Germline loops: CDR1 KGHSH, CDR2 LQKENI. The CDR3 is made up of 15 amino acids. The CDR3 reads CASSPLTGGCNEQFF. In nucleotides, the CDR3 is TGTGCCAGCTCACCACTGACAGGAGGATGCAATGAGCAGTTCTTC.

The V gene is TRBV6-5, the J gene TRBJ1-1, with TRBD1 as a possible D gene (5 bases). The V end was cut by 1 base, the J end by 10 bases, with 19 bases between. Germline V CDR1 and CDR2: MNHEY, SVGAGI. The CDR3 spans 15 residues. This chain's CDR3 is CASSYWQGGRPIAFF. CDR3 DNA: TGTGCCAGCAGTTACTGGCAGGGCGGGAGACCAATAGCTTTCTTT.

This clonotype has a handful of counts. This chain connects TRBV29-1 to TRBJ2-7; tentatively, D is TRBD1 or TRBD2 (5 bases each). This CDR3 comprises 13 residues. Trimming cost V 5 bases and J 5 bases, with 16 bases left between them. Per the germline V gene, CDR1 is SQVTM and CDR2 is ANQGSEA. For the CDR3, the DNA is TGCAGCGTTTCGGGACCACTCCTGGACGAGCAGTACTTC. As protein: CSVSGPLLDEQYF.

J is TRBJ2-2 and V is TRBV6-2 or TRBV6-3, with 14 positions matching TRBD2. This CDR3 has 16 residues. V shed 3 bases, J shed 5 bases, and the junction held 2 bases outside the gene matches. Germline CDR1 MNHEY, CDR2 SVGEGT. The CDR3 region is CASSYGTSGSTGELFF. The CDR3 nucleotides are TGTGCCAGCAGTTATGGGACTAGCGGGAGTACCGGGGAGCTGTTTTTT.